One sample yielded the 6 T cell receptor beta chains listed below, sequenced in a study of T cell repertoires in cytomegalovirus infection. TCRdb re-derived calls from the reads in MiXCR, one entry per CDR3 protein. The sample includes 150,000 to 200,000 distinct CDR3 sequences, roughly a sixth of them seen just once. Input material: CD8+ T cells from PBMCs. These receptors were obtained from a human donor in good health (CMV status not recorded). Some clones in this sample may be carry-over from other donors' samples.

The chain combines TRBV30 with TRBJ2-1, with D perhaps TRBD2 (7 bases). The V gene lost 0 bases and the J gene lost 7 bases, with 13 bases spanning the gap. Germline lookup yields CDR1 GTSNPN and CDR2 SVGIG (reference sequence). This CDR3 comprises 14 residues. In DNA, the CDR3 is TGTGCCTGGAGTGTAGGGGGGGGCAAGAATGAGCAGTTCTTC. This translates into CAWSVGGGKNEQFF.

The V and J genes are TRBV5-1 and TRBJ1-4; a possible D gene is TRBD1 (5 bases). Germline lookup yields CDR1 SGHRS and CDR2 YFSETQ. The CDR3 covers 14 residues. With 4 bases removed from V and 2 bases from J, the gap between germline ends came to 9 bases. The chain's CDR3 is CASSNWDTNEKLFF. The DNA for the CDR3 is TGCGCCAGCAGCAACTGGGACACTAATGAAAAACTGTTTTTT. Using reference TRBV5-1 and TRBJ1-4 for the parts outside the CDR3, the full variable domain is KAGVTQTPRYLIKTRGQQVTLSCSPISGHRSVSWYQQTPGQGLQFLFEYFSETQRNKGNFPGRFSGRQFSNSRSEMNVSTLELGDSALYLCASSNWDTNEKLFFGSGTQLSVL.

This clonotype came up a few times. The V gene is TRBV12-3 or TRBV12-4, the J gene TRBJ1-2; D is perhaps TRBD1 (6 bases). V gave up 6 bases and J gave up 8 bases, with 13 bases separating them. The CDR3 extends over 12 amino acids. CDR3 region: CASSPGGQGYTF. The CDR3 nucleotides read TGTGCCAGCAGCCCCGGGGGCCAGGGCTACACCTTC.

This clonotype was found a few times. The chain couples TRBV28 to TRBJ1-1; weak D call: TRBD1 (6 bases). The CDR3 sequence is 13 residues long. CDR1 and CDR2 from the germline V gene are MDHEN and SYDVKM. V was shortened by 5 bases and J by 6 bases, with 13 bases between the two germline ends. The CDR3 DNA reads as TGTGCCAGCAGTCTAACAGGGCGCCCTGAAGCTTTCTTT. Its protein is CASSLTGRPEAFF. Together with reference TRBV28 and TRBJ1-1, the CDR3 gives the full variable domain: DVKVTQSSRYLVKRTGEKVFLECVQDMDHENMFWYRQDPGLGLRLIYFSYDVKMKEKGDIPEGYSVSREKKERFSLILESASTNQTSMYLCASSLTGRPEAFFGQGTRLTVV.

This rearrangement joins TRBV7-3 to TRBJ1-1; TRBD1 aligns across 7 bases. The CDR3 has 13 amino acids. V lost 8 bases to trimming and J lost 7 bases; unmatched junction nucleotides: 10. Germline V gene data show CDR1 as SGHTA and CDR2 as FQGTGA. Here the CDR3 reads CASGWTGGVEAFF. The CDR3 DNA reads TGTGCCAGCGGATGGACAGGAGGGGTTGAAGCTTTCTTT.

The chain carries TRBV12-3 or TRBV12-4 and TRBJ2-6; a possible D gene is TRBD1 (5 bases). Trimming stripped 7 bases from V and 1 base from J, with 8 bases between. The CDR3 totals 14 residues. The DNA for the CDR3 is TGTGCCAGCACCTCAGGGTCTGGGGCCAACGTCCTGACTTTC. Translated: CASTSGSGANVLTF.